The 22 T cell receptor beta chains presented below share a single source sample, sequenced in a study of T cell repertoires in cytomegalovirus infection. These receptors' antigens are unknown. From the reads, TCRdb called clonotypes with MiXCR, one entry per CDR3 protein. The sample includes 450,000 to 650,000 distinct CDR3 sequences, over 35% of them seen just once. The sequences come from cultured PBMCs, collected from culture after CMV antigen stimulation. The receptors were sampled from a human donor in good health (CMV status not recorded). Some clones in this sample may be carry-over from other donors' samples.

This clonotype was counted a few times. The chain carries TRBV11-2 and TRBJ2-1; the match to TRBD2 covers 10 bases. Germline lookup yields CDR1 SGHAT and CDR2 FQNNGV. This CDR3 spans 15 amino acids. J gave up 10 bases and V 5 bases, and 11 bases lay outside the gene matches. CDR3 protein: CASSPLAGAAREQFF. The DNA of the CDR3 is TGTGCCAGCAGCCCGCTAGCGGGGGCCGCTCGGGAGCAGTTCTTC. Filled out from reference TRBV11-2 and TRBJ2-1, the complete variable domain reads EAGVAQSPRYKIIEKRQSVAFWCNPISGHATLYWYQQILGQGPKLLIQFQNNGVVDDSQLPKDRFSAERLKGVDSTLKIQPAKLEDSAVYLCASSPLAGAAREQFFGPGTRLTVL.

The sample holds a few counts of this clonotype. J is TRBJ1-5 and V is TRBV20-1; D call uncertain. Germline CDR1 and CDR2: DFQATT and SNEGSKA (reference sequence). This CDR3 comprises 15 residues. Between the trimmed V and J ends, which lost 0 bases and 0 bases, there was a span of 9 bases. The CDR3 bases are TGCAGTGCTAGAGATGCGAGGTCTAGCAATCAGCCCCAGCATTTT. Residues: CSARDARSSNQPQHF.

V and J are TRBV12-3 or TRBV12-4 and TRBJ2-3; D is unresolved. V was shortened by 2 bases and J by 1 base, with 7 bases between the two germline ends. This CDR3 is 14 amino acids long. The CDR3 DNA follows: TGTGCCAGCAGTTTATTGGAGCGCACAGATACGCAGTATTTT. This translates into CASSLLERTDTQYF.

The rearrangement links TRBV27 to TRBJ1-6, with D possibly matching TRBD1 (5 bases). The CDR3 contains 15 residues. Per germline, CDR1 MNHEY and CDR2 SMNVEV (reference sequence). V lost 5 bases to trimming and J lost 6 bases, with 14 bases between them. The CDR3: CASSGVVRGNSPLHF. The CDR3 DNA reads as TGTGCCAGCAGTGGGGTCGTAAGGGGTAATTCACCCCTCCACTTT.

The rearrangement joins TRBV2 to TRBJ2-1, with 13 bases lining up with TRBD2. Per germline, CDR1 SNHLY and CDR2 FYNNEI. This CDR3 has 15 amino acids. The ends lost 5 bases at V and 6 bases at J; junction bases unmatched: 4. CDR3 in DNA: TGTGCCAGCAGTCCCGGGACTAGCGGGGTCAATGAGCAGTTCTTC. It yields the protein CASSPGTSGVNEQFF.

This clonotype has ten or more counts. This chain uses TRBV5-6 with TRBJ2-1, with 9 bases lining up with TRBD2. Looked up from germline, CDR1 is SGHDT and CDR2 is YYEEEE. The CDR3 length is 14 residues. V lost 4 bases, J lost 4 bases, and 3 bases stayed unmatched. CDR3 sequence: CASSPSGRYNEQFF. The CDR3 DNA is TGTGCCAGCAGCCCGAGCGGGAGGTACAATGAGCAGTTCTTC. The full variable domain, with the rest looked up from reference TRBV5-6 and TRBJ2-1, is DAGVTQSPTHLIKTRGQQVTLRCSPKSGHDTVSWYQQALGQGPQFIFQYYEEEERQRGNFPDRFSGHQFPNYSSELNVNALLLGDSALYLCASSPSGRYNEQFFGPGTRLTVL.

The chain combines TRBV20-1 with TRBJ1-2; perhaps TRBD1 as D (6 bases). V dropped 7 bases and J dropped 8 bases, with 14 bases sitting between them. Germline-derived CDR1 and CDR2 are DFQATT and SNEGSKA (reference sequence). CDR3 size: 11 residues. The CDR3 loop reads CSVAWGGGYTF. The CDR3 DNA is TGCAGTGTCGCGTGGGGGGGCGGCTACACCTTC.

This chain connects TRBV5-1 to TRBJ2-3, with D possibly being TRBD2 (5 bases). The germline CDR1 and CDR2 sequences are SGHRS and YFSETQ. CDR3 length: 13 residues. Trimming pared 3 bases from V and 4 bases from J, leaving 9 bases between. The DNA for the CDR3 is TGCGCCAGCAGCTGGAGGAACCCAGATACGCAGTATTTT. This sequence encodes CASSWRNPDTQYF. Supplemented by reference TRBV5-1 and TRBJ2-3, the full variable domain reads KAGVTQTPRYLIKTRGQQVTLSCSPISGHRSVSWYQQTPGQGLQFLFEYFSETQRNKGNFPGRFSGRQFSNSRSEMNVSTLELGDSALYLCASSWRNPDTQYFGPGTRLTVL.

This clonotype was detected only a few times. The rearrangement links TRBV12-3 or TRBV12-4 to TRBJ2-3; the D gene is possibly TRBD2 (5 bases). Trimming pared 8 bases from V and 4 bases from J, leaving 7 bases between. CDR3 length: 11 residues. The CDR3 reads CASLRADTQYF. DNA of the CDR3: TGTGCCAGCCTGAGGGCAGATACGCAGTATTTT.

In this sample, this clonotype turned up a few times. This chain connects TRBV6-6 to TRBJ1-5, with TRBD1 matching 10 bases. The CDR3 has 15 amino acids. Per germline, CDR1 MNHNY and CDR2 SVGAGI (reference sequence). Trimming took 6 bases from V and 4 from J; bases not matched to a gene: 6. The CDR3 coding sequence is TGTGCCAGCAGGACAGGGGGCTCCGTTAATCAGCCCCAGCATTTT. Encoded protein: CASRTGGSVNQPQHF.

This chain joins TRBV2 and TRBJ2-5; D uncertain. Germline V gene data show CDR1 as SNHLY and CDR2 as FYNNEI. V was clipped by 6 bases and J by 5 bases, with 13 bases between them. The CDR3 extends over 13 amino acids. The CDR3 protein is CASRKGRPETQYF. Here the CDR3 DNA reads TGTGCCAGCAGGAAGGGAAGGCCGGAGACCCAGTACTTC.

The gene calls are TRBV2 and TRBJ1-2; D call uncertain. Germline lookup yields CDR1 SNHLY and CDR2 FYNNEI. The V end was cut by 10 bases, the J end by 5 bases, with 14 bases between. This CDR3 spans 12 amino acids. The CDR3 DNA sequence: TGTGCCATCCAGCCTTTTCGGTATGGCTACACCTTC. Amino acids: CAIQPFRYGYTF.

V is TRBV5-4 and J is TRBJ1-4; 10 positions match TRBD1. The V gene's germline CDR1 is SGHNT and CDR2 YYREEE (reference sequence). Unmatched junction bases numbered 6, after V lost 3 bases and J lost 10 bases. The CDR3 sequence is 14 residues long. CDR3 region: CASSYGQGDGKLFF. The CDR3 DNA reads TGTGCCAGCAGCTACGGACAGGGGGATGGAAAACTGTTTTTT. Variable domain in full (rest from reference TRBV5-4 and TRBJ1-4): ETGVTQSPTHLIKTRGQQVTLRCSSQSGHNTVSWYQQALGQGPQFIFQYYREEENGRGNFPPRFSGLQFPNYSSELNVNALELDDSALYLCASSYGQGDGKLFFGSGTQLSVL.

This clonotype was observed a few times. J is TRBJ2-5 and V is TRBV15; perhaps TRBD1 as D (5 bases). Looked up from germline, CDR1 is LNHNV and CDR2 is YYDKDF (reference sequence). Trimming left V 5 bases short and J 7 bases short, with 14 bases between. The CDR3 is 13 amino acids. The CDR3 region is CATSSLLTGTQYF. As DNA, the CDR3 is TGTGCCACCAGCTCCTTACTAACAGGGACCCAGTACTTC.

V and J are TRBV28 and TRBJ1-2; 8 nucleotides match TRBD1. V shed 6 bases and J 5 bases; nucleotides not matched to a gene: 17. Germline CDR1 and CDR2: MDHEN and SYDVKM. This CDR3 region has 17 residues. Here the CDR3 reads CASRDASGTGMYYGYTF. The CDR3 nucleotides read TGTGCCAGCAGGGACGCTTCCGGGACAGGAATGTATTATGGCTACACCTTC.

Only a few counts were recorded for this clonotype. The CDR3 sequence is CASSPGPMNTEAFF. The DNA of the CDR3 is TGCGCCAGCAGCCCAGGACCCATGAACACTGAAGCTTTCTTT. The chain uses TRBV5-1 and TRBJ1-1, with D hard to call. V lost 4 bases, J lost 0 bases, and 10 bases lay in between. This CDR3 contains 14 residues. Germline CDR1 is SGHRS and CDR2 is YFSETQ.

The chain combines TRBV6-2 or TRBV6-3 with TRBJ2-7; 7 positions match TRBD2. V gave up 7 bases and J gave up 4 bases; unmatched junction bases: 10. CDR1 is MNHEY, CDR2 SVGEGT, per germline. This CDR3 region has 14 residues. CDR3 in amino acids: CASTPPGGGYEQYF. In nucleotides, the CDR3 is TGTGCCAGCACCCCCCCGGGGGGTGGTTACGAGCAGTACTTC.

V usage is TRBV7-6 and J usage is TRBJ2-1; 8 bases align to TRBD2. The V segment lost 4 bases and the J segment 2 bases; nucleotides outside the gene matches: 10. CDR3 length: 17 residues. Germline V gives CDR1 SGHVS, CDR2 FNYEAQ. The DNA for the CDR3 is TGTGCCAGCAGCTGGGGGGGAGCGGGAGCCCCCTACAATGAGCAGTTCTTC. Protein sequence: CASSWGGAGAPYNEQFF. The entire variable domain, with the rest obtained from reference TRBV7-6 and TRBJ2-1, is as follows: GAGVSQSPRYKVTKRGQDVALRCDPISGHVSLYWYRQALGQGPEFLTYFNYEAQQDKSGLPNDRFSAERPEGSISTLTIQRTEQRDSAMYRCASSWGGAGAPYNEQFFGPGTRLTVL.

This clonotype has just a few counts. The rearrangement uses TRBV6-1 and TRBJ2-5; 9 bases align to TRBD2. Germline V gene sequence: CDR1 MNHNS, CDR2 SASEGT. The CDR3 is 14 amino acids. With V trimmed by 6 bases and J by 5 bases, 7 bases remained unmatched. CDR3 in amino acids: CASRASGDWETQYF. For the CDR3, the DNA is TGTGCCAGCAGGGCTAGCGGGGATTGGGAGACCCAGTACTTC.

This clonotype was seen at least ten times. The rearrangement uses TRBV7-8 and TRBJ2-6, with D unresolved. This CDR3 is 17 amino acids long. Germline V gives CDR1 SGHVS, CDR2 FQNEAQ. Trimming pared 4 bases from V and 0 bases from J, leaving 13 bases between. As DNA, the CDR3 is TGTGCCAGCAGCTACGACCGGTTCCTCTCTGGGGCCAACGTCCTGACTTTC. This sequence encodes CASSYDRFLSGANVLTF.

The sample holds a few counts of this clonotype. The rearrangement uses TRBV12-3 or TRBV12-4 and TRBJ1-2; unclear D gene. Deletions cut 5 bases from V and 4 bases from J, with 8 bases between. The length of the CDR3 is 12 residues. The CDR3 DNA follows: TGTGCCAGCAGTGACACACTCTATGGCTACACCTTC. It yields the protein CASSDTLYGYTF.

The CDR3 DNA sequence: TGTGCCAGCTCACCTGGGACCACAGATACGCAGTATTTT. Its translation: CASSPGTTDTQYF. V and J are TRBV18 and TRBJ2-3; the D call may be TRBD1 or TRBD2 (5 bases each). CDR3 length: 13 residues. Trimming pared 3 bases from V and 2 bases from J, leaving 6 bases between. The germline CDR1 and CDR2 sequences are KGHSH and LQKENI.